The entry below describes one T cell receptor beta chain. Its antigen is currently not known. There are no base qualities to consult, and no much larger clone falls within one base. This record comes from a study of cytomegalovirus exposure and HLA in healthy donors (dated by TCRdb to the late 2010s). General notes on the study: An earlier analysis of roughly 630 of the donors reported roughly 270 Gb of sequence data and 117 million unique TCR beta sequences from about 179 million T cells. Approximately 310 gigabases of sequencing data and around 88 million unique TCR sequences made up an early release that covered several hundred HLA-typed donors. Of the approximately 400 genotyped donors, roughly 80% fell in the genetic ancestry cluster associated with self-reported Caucasian donors. The study aimed to test whether cataloging public T cell receptors could reveal signatures of past pathogen exposure. The study used immunosequencing to profile the T cell repertoires of 666 subjects and linked those repertoires to cytomegalovirus serostatus. Along with the approximately 650-subject first cohort, a separate validation cohort of 120 different subjects was used. To predict cytomegalovirus infection status, the study combined high-throughput TCR immunosequencing, statistical association of individual TCRs with disease status, and machine learning. A later analysis re-analyzed previously published TCR beta repertoires from 650 to 800 donors and added high-resolution HLA genotyping to study TCR occurrence patterns. In the later analysis, no new phenotypic data were used to find candidate immune exposures; instead, reliance was placed on TCR beta sequences and their occurrence across donors. In an earlier analysis of roughly 540 of the donors, high-throughput TCR beta sequencing was used to judge whether each TCR beta V gene segment behaved as functional or pseudogenic. Alongside the repertoire data, information on donor age, sex, ethnicity and CMV serostatus was compiled. In a later genetic analysis, genome-wide SNP genotypes for about 65% of the roughly 700 donors were used, and that subset was treated as a discovery cohort. Every discovery cohort repertoire had been produced on one sequencing platform. Class I and class II HLA loci were covered by the typing at four-digit resolution. Typing coverage varied by locus: roughly 629-630 donors for A, B, C, DRB1 and DQB1; 500 to 550 for DQA1; more than 600 for DPA1; roughly 450 for DPB1. Roughly 5 DR-DQ haplotypes were handled as single units for association and clustering, since linkage in the cohort was strong. Among over 350 genotyped donors of the cohort, an average of around 240,000 unique TCR beta nucleotide sequences were sequenced per donor, roughly 18% of them non-productive. Here is what the overall study found, with its caveats: Compared with the approximately 670-donor mean, donors in an Asian-associated ancestry cluster had fewer N-insertions in productive TCRs, according to a later genetic analysis. According to the authors, the approach could potentially be generalized to other disease states and immunological phenotypes. In a later analysis, several top co-occurrence clusters were reported to appear linked to parvovirus B19, influenza, CMV and Epstein-Barr virus. In a later genetic analysis, a missense DCLRE1C variant was associated with V-gene and J-gene trimming of TCR beta chains, and the association was replicated in an independent cohort. In an earlier analysis of about 540 of the donors, most TCR beta V segments were observed in productive rearrangements about 87% or about 30% of the time, broadly matching IMGT annotations. A later analysis associated about 17,000 TCR beta sequences with specific HLA alleles at a false discovery rate of 0.05. In vitro tests confirmed that a few of the cytomegalovirus-associated TCR beta chains recognize cytomegalovirus antigens. In a later analysis, the rate of TCR association differed among HLA loci, with DRB1 alleles having the most associated TCRs and HLA-C alleles having the fewest. Because the 87-base-pair reads could not distinguish some IMGT-functional V segments, including TRBV6-2 and TRBV6-3, those segments were excluded. Across donors, most TCR sequences were observed very rarely, whereas some public TCRs were present in many individuals. HLA typing was unavailable for some donors at each locus, so association tests used only the typed subset. Because counts were too low, seventeen rarely observed V segments, including chromosome 9 orphons, were left out of the earlier analysis of a few hundred of the donors. A further reported finding was that TCR beta sequences accurately predicted the HLA-A and HLA-B alleles for most subjects in the first cohort. Compared with equally common non-associated chains, HLA-associated TCR beta chains in a later analysis were more clonally expanded and had lower generation probabilities. The only immune exposure information available for the cohort was CMV serostatus. Cytomegalovirus status was reported to be diagnosed by the classifier with high specificity and sensitivity in both the original and validation cohorts. In a later analysis, most CMV-associated TCR beta chains were found to appear HLA-restricted, with HLA associations seemingly driven largely by CMV exposure. When HLA alleles, especially DR and DQ, strongly co-occurred, attributing TCR associations to individual alleles was difficult. Only TCR beta chains were sequenced in this cohort, and the absence of alpha or paired-chain data limited detectable features. In the study, roughly 160 TCR beta chains were listed as associated with cytomegalovirus. The presence/absence analyses assumed that sequencing depth was roughly uniform across donors, and that assumption may not be true. Correlated functional status among segregating V segments might be attributable to linkage disequilibrium, but an unknown experimental factor could not be ruled out. A cluster of highly shared sequence variants was judged likely to be a technical artifact of the sequencing pipeline.

The cohort consisted of some 730 healthy bone marrow donors. At the time of sampling, all cohort members were nominally healthy, though unrecorded immune exposures were likely present. The donor was CMV seropositive and was included in the group of around 300 seropositive cohort members. Every donor gave a peripheral blood sample, and the peripheral blood mononuclear cells from that sample were used for TCR beta sequencing. Genomic DNA extraction from the blood cell samples was performed with the Qiagen DNeasy Blood Extraction Kit. V is shortened by 7 bases, J by 0 bases, and the region joining them spans 12 bases. The CDR3 sequence holds 14 residues, the cysteine and phenylalanine included. The only DNA kept is the CDR3, 42 bases in frame from the first base. Sequences SGDLS (CDR1) and YYNGEE (CDR2) are obtained from the germline V gene. The library was obtained by the immunoSEQ multiplex PCR assay. For the multiplex PCR, a mixture combining 60 forward primers for TCR Vbeta segments and 13 reverse primers for TCR Jbeta segments was used. The CDR3 region of rearranged TCR beta genes was amplified from genomic DNA by a multiplex PCR assay. Amplified TCR beta libraries were sequenced as 87-base-pair reads on the Illumina HiSeq System. Turning to the authors' computational methods: A later analysis counted some 80 million unique TCR beta chains across the 650 to 800 repertoires, and roughly 10 million of these chains were shared by at least two donors. Raw reads were error-corrected and collapsed into unique sequences by a nearest-neighbor algorithm in which closely related sequences were merged to remove PCR and sequencing errors. To assign V, D and J gene segments, CDR3 sequences were aligned to IMGT reference sequences. For a sequence to be retained, a match of at least six nucleotides was required to both a V gene segment and a J gene segment. A rearrangement counted as productive if the CDR3 had no stop codons and remained in frame with V and J, and every other rearrangement counted as non-productive. Following IMGT convention, CDR3 was defined as the stretch from the second conserved V-encoded cysteine up to the conserved J-encoded phenylalanine. Sequences without an unambiguous match to a single V gene segment were excluded from the earlier analysis of 450 to 650 of the donors. An earlier analysis of 587 of the donors classified V segments as functional when productive rearrangements were above 56.7% and as segregating when the standard deviation between donors was above 5%. A statistical classification framework was developed to diagnose cytomegalovirus status using the catalog of TCR beta chain sequences. V and J gene assignment, in a later analysis, came from comparing TCR nucleotide sequences with IMGT/GENE-DB human TR gene sequences. A later analysis assigned CDR3 sequences and most-parsimonious VDJ recombination scenarios with the TCRdist pipeline. In a later analysis, every TCR beta chain was defined by the combination of its CDR3 amino acid sequence and its V-gene family, and reads without a unique V-gene family were dropped. To address suspected cross-contamination and a sequencing artifact, a later analysis removed 592 highly shared, low-generation-probability nucleotide sequences. In a later analysis, a clonal expansion index for each public chain was calculated from normalized within-repertoire ranks of inferred template counts. In a later analysis, generation probabilities were computed with a VDJ recombination model fitted to out-of-frame rearrangements, and the resulting probabilities were checked against IGoR. Hypergeometric tests were used in a later analysis to score TCR-TCR, TCR-HLA and TCR-CMV co-occurrence, with a repertoire-size bias correction applied to the TCR pairs. False discovery rates were estimated in a later analysis by permuting HLA or CMV assignments 20 times. In a later analysis, co-occurring TCRs were grouped with DBSCAN, and TCRdist sequence similarity was added when clustering was performed within HLA-allele-positive subsets. Repertoires with fewer than 30,000 or more than 120,000 public chains were left out of co-occurrence clustering, as were several repertoires with anomalous nucleotide sharing. The table comes from immuneACCESS by way of TCRdb, which keeps in-frame sequences with V and J called. Part of the clones is missing from these tables; in studies checked, under half for an unresolved V gene and the rest for unknown reasons. Clone size and V and J calls were adopted from that table, with D and trimming inferred from the DNA. The sample table holds over 85,000 clones, of which over 65% were seen once. The ten biggest clones cover around 15% of the sample.

The rearranged segments are TRBV9 and TRBJ2-3, with no confidently assigned D gene. Material for sequencing was PBMCs. The clonotype originates from a man under 40 in good health and CMV-seropositive. The DNA reads as follows: TGTGCCAGCGCCACCTACTCTAGCACAGATACGCAGTATTTT. Its protein is CASATYSSTDTQYF.